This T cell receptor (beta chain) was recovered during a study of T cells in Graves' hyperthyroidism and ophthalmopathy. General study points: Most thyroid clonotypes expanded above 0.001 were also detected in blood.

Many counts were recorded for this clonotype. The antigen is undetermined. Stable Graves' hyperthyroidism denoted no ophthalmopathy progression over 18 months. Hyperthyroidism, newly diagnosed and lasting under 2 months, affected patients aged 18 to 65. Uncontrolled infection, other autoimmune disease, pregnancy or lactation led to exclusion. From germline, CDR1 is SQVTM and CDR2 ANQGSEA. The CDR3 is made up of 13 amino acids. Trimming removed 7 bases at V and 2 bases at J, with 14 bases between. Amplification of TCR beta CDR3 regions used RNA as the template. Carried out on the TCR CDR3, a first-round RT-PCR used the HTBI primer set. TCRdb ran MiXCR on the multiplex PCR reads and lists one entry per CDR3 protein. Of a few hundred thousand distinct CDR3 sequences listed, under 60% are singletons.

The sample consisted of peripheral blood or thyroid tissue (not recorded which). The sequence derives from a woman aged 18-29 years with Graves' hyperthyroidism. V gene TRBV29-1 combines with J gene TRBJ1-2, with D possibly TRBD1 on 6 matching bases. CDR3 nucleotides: TGCAGCGCCAGGGACACCCGCAACTATGGCTACACCTTC. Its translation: CSARDTRNYGYTF.